This T cell receptor beta chain was observed in a study of CD8 T cells in Susac syndrome. Germline CDR1 reads SQVTM; CDR2 reads ANQGSEA. Trimming left V 6 bases short and J 8 bases short, with 19 bases between. This CDR3 region has 14 residues. Reverse transcription of 0.5 to 1 ug RNA used random hexamers. TCR beta CDR3 was amplified by immunoSEQ covering 54 Vbeta and 13 Jbeta. TCRdb reprocessed the immunoSEQ multiplex PCR reads via MiXCR and lists one record per CDR3 protein. The repertoire has under 200,000 distinct CDR3 sequences, around 90% of them found once; the top ten carry more than 0.07%. CD8+ and CD4+ T cells were negatively isolated; TEMRA cells were FACS-enriched.

The receptor comes from a human donor in good health. This chain connects TRBV29-1 to TRBJ1-4, with a tentative D call TRBD1 (6 bases). Sequences were obtained from CD4+ T cells from PBMCs. CDR3 sequence (DNA): TGCAGCGTCTCTGGACAGAATGGAGACGAAAAACTGTTTTTT. It yields the protein CSVSGQNGDEKLFF.